This T cell receptor (beta chain) stems from a study of CD8 T cells in Susac syndrome. Random hexamers were used to reverse transcribe an amount of roughly 0.45 to 1 ug RNA. Amplification of TCR beta CDR3 was carried out by immunoSEQ multiplex PCR, which covered 54 Vbeta and 13 Jbeta segments. TCRdb passed the immunoSEQ multiplex PCR reads through MiXCR, listing each CDR3 protein once. The repertoire includes approximately 170,000 distinct CDR3 sequences, about 91% of them detected once, and more than 0.07% sits in the top ten. The CDR3 loop spans 14 amino acids. The V gene lost 4 bases and the J gene lost 0 bases, with 8 bases spanning the gap. CDR1 and CDR2 (germline): SGHNT, YYREEE (reference sequence). TCR beta was sequenced from blood CD8+ and CD4+ T cells. Negative isolation yielded CD4+ and CD8+ T cells, and FACS enriched TEMRA cells.

Sequences were obtained from CD4+ T cells from PBMCs. V gene TRBV5-4 combines with J gene TRBJ1-3; D uncertain. This TCR came from a human donor in good health. As DNA, the CDR3 is TGTGCCAGCAGCAGTGAGGCCTCTGGAAACACCATATATTTT. Residues: CASSSEASGNTIYF.